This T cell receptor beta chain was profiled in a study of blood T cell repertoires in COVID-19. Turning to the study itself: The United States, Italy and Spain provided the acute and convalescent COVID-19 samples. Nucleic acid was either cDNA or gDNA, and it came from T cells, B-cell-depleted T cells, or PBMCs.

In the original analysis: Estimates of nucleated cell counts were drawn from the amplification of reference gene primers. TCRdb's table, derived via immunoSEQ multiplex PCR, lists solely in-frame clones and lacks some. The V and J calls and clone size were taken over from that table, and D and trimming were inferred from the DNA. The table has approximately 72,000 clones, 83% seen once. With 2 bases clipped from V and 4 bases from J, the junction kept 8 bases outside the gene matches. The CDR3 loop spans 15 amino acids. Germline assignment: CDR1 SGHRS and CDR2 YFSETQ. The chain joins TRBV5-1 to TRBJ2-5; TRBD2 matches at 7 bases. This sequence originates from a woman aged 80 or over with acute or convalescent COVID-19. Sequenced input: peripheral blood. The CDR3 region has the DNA TGCGCCAGCAGCTTCGTTCGCGGGAGTGGAGAGACCCAGTACTTC. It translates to CASSFVRGSGETQYF.